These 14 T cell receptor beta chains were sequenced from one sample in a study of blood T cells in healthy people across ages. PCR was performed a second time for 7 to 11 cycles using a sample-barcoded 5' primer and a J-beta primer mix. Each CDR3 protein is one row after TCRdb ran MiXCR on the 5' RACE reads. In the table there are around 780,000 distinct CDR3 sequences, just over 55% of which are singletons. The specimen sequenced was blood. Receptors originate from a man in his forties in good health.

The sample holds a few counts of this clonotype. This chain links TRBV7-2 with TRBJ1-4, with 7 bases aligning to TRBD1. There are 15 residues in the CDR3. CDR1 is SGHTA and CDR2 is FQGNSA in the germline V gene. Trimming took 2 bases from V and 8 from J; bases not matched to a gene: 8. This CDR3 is CASSLYDRDREKLFF. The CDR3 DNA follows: TGTGCCAGCAGCTTATACGACAGGGACAGAGAAAAACTGTTTTTT.

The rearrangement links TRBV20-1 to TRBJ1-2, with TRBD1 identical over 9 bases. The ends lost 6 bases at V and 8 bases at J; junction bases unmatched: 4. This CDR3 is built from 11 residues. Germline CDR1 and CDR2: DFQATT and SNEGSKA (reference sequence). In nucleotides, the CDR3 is TGCAGTGCGATGGACAGGGGCGGCTACACCTTC. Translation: CSAMDRGGYTF.

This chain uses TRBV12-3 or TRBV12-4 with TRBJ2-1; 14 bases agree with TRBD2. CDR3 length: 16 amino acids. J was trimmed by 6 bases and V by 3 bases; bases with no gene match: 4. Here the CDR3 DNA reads TGTGCCAGCAGTTTCCAGACTAGCGGGAGGGCCAATGAGCAGTTCTTC. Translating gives CASSFQTSGRANEQFF.

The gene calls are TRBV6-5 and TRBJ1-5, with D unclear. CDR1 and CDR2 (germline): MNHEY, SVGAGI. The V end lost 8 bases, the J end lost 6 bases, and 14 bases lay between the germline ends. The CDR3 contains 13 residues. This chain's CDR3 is CASRGPSGQPQHF. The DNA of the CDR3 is TGTGCCAGCCGAGGGCCATCGGGTCAGCCCCAGCATTTT.

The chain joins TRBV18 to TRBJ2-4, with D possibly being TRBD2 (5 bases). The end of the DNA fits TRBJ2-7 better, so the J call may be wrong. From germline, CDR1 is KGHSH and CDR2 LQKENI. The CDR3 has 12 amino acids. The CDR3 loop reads CASSPGSREQYF. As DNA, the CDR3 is TGTGCCAGCTCACCGGGGAGCCGCGAGCAGTACTTC.

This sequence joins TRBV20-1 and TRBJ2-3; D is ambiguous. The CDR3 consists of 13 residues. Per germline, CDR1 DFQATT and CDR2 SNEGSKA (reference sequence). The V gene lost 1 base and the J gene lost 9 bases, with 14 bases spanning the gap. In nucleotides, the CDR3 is TGCAGTGCTAGAGCCCAAGGCCAGCGCACGCAGTATTTT. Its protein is CSARAQGQRTQYF.

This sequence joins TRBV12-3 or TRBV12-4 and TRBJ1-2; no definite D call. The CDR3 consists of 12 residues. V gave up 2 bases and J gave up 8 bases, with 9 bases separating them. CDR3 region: CASSLRLGGYTF. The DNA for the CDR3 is TGTGCCAGCAGTTTACGGCTCGGCGGCTACACCTTC.

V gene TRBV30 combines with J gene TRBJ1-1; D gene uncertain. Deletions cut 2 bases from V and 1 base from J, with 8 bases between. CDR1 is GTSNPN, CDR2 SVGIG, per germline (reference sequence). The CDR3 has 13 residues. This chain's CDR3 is CAWSKRGNTEAFF. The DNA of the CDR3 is TGTGCCTGGAGTAAGCGGGGGAACACTGAAGCTTTCTTT.

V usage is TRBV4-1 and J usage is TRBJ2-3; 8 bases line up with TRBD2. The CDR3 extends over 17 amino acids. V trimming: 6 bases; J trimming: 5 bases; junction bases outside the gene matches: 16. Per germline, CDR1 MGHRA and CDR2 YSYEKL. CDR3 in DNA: TGCGCCAGCAGGCATTACCTCACGGGAGGGTCGGAAGATACGCAGTATTTT. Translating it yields CASRHYLTGGSEDTQYF.

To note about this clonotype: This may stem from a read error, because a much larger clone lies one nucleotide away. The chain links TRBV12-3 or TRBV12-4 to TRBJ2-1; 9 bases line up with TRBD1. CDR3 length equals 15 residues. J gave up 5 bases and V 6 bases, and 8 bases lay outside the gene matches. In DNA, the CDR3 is TGTGCCAGCAGACCCGGGACAGGGATCCACAATGAGCAGTTCTTC. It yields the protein CASRPGTGIHNEQFF.

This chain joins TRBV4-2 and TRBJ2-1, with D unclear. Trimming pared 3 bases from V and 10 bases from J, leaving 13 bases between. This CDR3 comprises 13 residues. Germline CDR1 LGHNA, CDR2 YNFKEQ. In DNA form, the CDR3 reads TGTGCCAGCAGCCATCCCAGAACCGGGGAGCAGTTCTTC. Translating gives CASSHPRTGEQFF.

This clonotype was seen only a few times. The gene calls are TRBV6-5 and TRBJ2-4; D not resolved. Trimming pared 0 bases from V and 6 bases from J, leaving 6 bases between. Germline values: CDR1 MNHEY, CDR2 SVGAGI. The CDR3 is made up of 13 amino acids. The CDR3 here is CASSYSSANIQYF. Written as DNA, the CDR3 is TGTGCCAGCAGTTACTCGTCTGCAAACATTCAGTACTTC.

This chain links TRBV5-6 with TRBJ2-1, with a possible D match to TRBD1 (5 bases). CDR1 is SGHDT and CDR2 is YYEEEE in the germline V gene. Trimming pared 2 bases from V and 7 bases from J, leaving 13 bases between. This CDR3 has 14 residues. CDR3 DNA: TGTGCCAGCAGCTTCCGAAAGGACACGAATGAGCAGTTCTTC. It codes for CASSFRKDTNEQFF.

The CDR3 here is CASSLPGQWDFSGANVLTF. CDR3 sequence (DNA): TGTGCCAGCAGCTTACCGGGACAGTGGGATTTTTCTGGGGCCAACGTCCTGACTTTC. The rearrangement joins TRBV5-4 to TRBJ2-6, with TRBD1 identical over 7 bases. Germline-derived CDR1 and CDR2 are SGHNT and YYREEE (reference sequence). V lost 2 bases, J lost 1 base, and 12 bases stayed unmatched. The CDR3 runs to 19 residues.